This passage covers 8 T cell receptor beta chains from one sample sequenced in a study of tumor-infiltrating lymphocytes in oesophageal squamous cell carcinoma. TCRdb used MiXCR to reprocess the PCR reads, holding one entry per CDR3 protein. The sample yields 6,000 or so distinct CDR3 sequences, roughly 15% seen once. What was sequenced was normal esophageal tissue next to the tumor. These receptors came from a male donor with esophageal squamous cell carcinoma.

CDR3 amino acids: CASSWRGGNEQFF. CDR3 sequence (DNA): TGTGCCAGCAGCTGGCGGGGGGGCAATGAGCAGTTCTTC. This rearrangement joins TRBV9 to TRBJ2-1; 9 bases line up with TRBD2. Trimming at V came to 4 bases and at J to 6 bases, leaving 2 bases not matched to a gene. CDR1 and CDR2 from the germline V gene are SGDLS and YYNGEE. The length of the CDR3 is 13 residues.

This clonotype was observed a handful of times. The junction and the germline gene differ at one end; a read error may be behind it. The chain links TRBV28 to TRBJ1-2, with a weak D call TRBD1 (6 bases). Per germline, CDR1 MDHEN and CDR2 SYDVKM. This CDR3 is 14 amino acids long. CDR3 DNA: TGTGCCAGCGGTTTCACAGGGACAAGCTATGGCTACACCTTC. Translated, it gives CASGFTGTSYGYTF.

The chain recombines TRBV28 with TRBJ2-1; maybe TRBD1 (6 bases). The germline gives CDR1 MDHEN, CDR2 SYDVKM. CDR3 length: 16 amino acids. Trimming took 8 bases from V and 0 from J, leaving 17 bases between them. For the CDR3, the DNA is TGTGCCAGCGCCCAGAGGGTAGGGGGCTCCTACAATGAGCAGTTCTTC. Its translation is CASAQRVGGSYNEQFF. Full variable domain (rest looked up from reference TRBV28 and TRBJ2-1): DVKVTQSSRYLVKRTGEKVFLECVQDMDHENMFWYRQDPGLGLRLIYFSYDVKMKEKGDIPEGYSVSREKKERFSLILESASTNQTSMYLCASAQRVGGSYNEQFFGPGTRLTVL.

This clonotype was detected many times. The chain links TRBV5-1 to TRBJ2-1; D unclear. The V gene lost 4 bases and the J gene lost 1 base, with 3 bases spanning the gap. CDR3 size: 12 residues. Germline loops: CDR1 SGHRS, CDR2 YFSETQ. CDR3 sequence (DNA): TGCGCCAGCAGCCAGTCCTACAATGAGCAGTTCTTC. This translates into CASSQSYNEQFF.

The CDR3 DNA reads TGTGCCAGCAGCCACAGGACAGGGGTGCTGTACTTC. Residues: CASSHRTGVLYF. The chain uses TRBV3-1 and TRBJ2-5; 9 bases line up with TRBD1. The CDR3 sequence is 12 residues long. Per germline, CDR1 LGHDT and CDR2 YNNKEL (reference sequence). Germline trimming cut 3 bases from V and 13 bases from J; bases unmatched to any gene: 6.

For this clonotype: A much larger clone differs by one base, so this may be a read error. V is TRBV24-1 and J is TRBJ2-5, with TRBD2 identical over 7 bases. CDR3 length: 16 residues. The junction had 18 bases not matched to a gene; V was cut back by 4 bases and J by 11 bases. Germline CDR1 reads KGHDR; CDR2 reads SFDVKD. The CDR3 region is CATSDPAGRESDEQYF. The CDR3 DNA reads TGTGCCACCAGTGACCCGGCAGGGAGGGAGTCGGATGAGCAGTACTTC.

This clonotype qualifies as medium-sized (0.01 to 0.1%). CDR3 nucleotide sequence: TGTGCCAGCAGTGAGGGGACAGGGGCCCCTACCAAAAACATTCAGTACTTC. Encoded protein: CASSEGTGAPTKNIQYF. V usage is TRBV6-1 and J usage is TRBJ2-4, with 10 bases that match TRBD1. Germline lookup yields CDR1 MNHNS and CDR2 SASEGT. Unmatched junction bases numbered 7, after V lost 3 bases and J lost 2 bases. The CDR3 runs to 17 residues.

This clonotype was recorded at least ten times. The CDR3 here is CASTANTEAFF. The CDR3 nucleotides are TGTGCCAGCACAGCGAACACTGAAGCTTTCTTT. V and J are TRBV25-1 and TRBJ1-1; D not resolved. CDR1 and CDR2 from the germline V gene are MGHDK and SYGVNS. The CDR3 covers 11 residues. V was shortened by 7 bases and J by 1 base, with 4 bases between the two germline ends.